This TCR beta chain was sequenced during a study of cytotoxic CD8 clonotypes in ibrutinib-treated CLL. Study at large: The patients comprised about eleven relapsed/refractory and around 15 treatment-naive cases, some 18 IGHV unmutated.

Points from the study as a whole: Ibrutinib response saw clonality rise, and progression saw it return toward baseline.

There are 17 residues in the CDR3. Germline V gene data show CDR1 as SGHDT and CDR2 as YYEEEE. Trimming pared 4 bases from V and 4 bases from J, leaving 21 bases between. About this clone: Its antigen is still unknown.

The method was immunoSEQ multiplex PCR; TCRdb's version includes in-frame clones alone and lacks a portion of them. Of tens of thousands of clones listed, approximately 71% were seen once; the top ten hold around two fifths. The TCR comes from a human donor with chronic lymphocytic leukemia. The specimen was PBMCs, collected after 12 months of ibrutinib treatment. The chain has TRBV5-6 and TRBJ2-1; the D call may be TRBD1 or TRBD2 (6 bases each). The DNA for the CDR3 is TGTGCCAGCAGCCAGAAGGGGGACGGGGGATTTTACAATGAGCAGTTCTTC. Amino acid sequence: CASSQKGDGGFYNEQFF.